This TCR beta chain was recorded in a study of T cell responses to AZD1222 COVID-19 vaccine. Turning to this clone: The antigen is not known.

Data came from immunoSEQ multiplex PCR; TCRdb stores just in-frame clones and leaves some out. Of roughly 43,000 clones in the sample, 80% are singletons; the top ten hold less than 25%. Per the germline V gene, CDR1 is MGHDK and CDR2 is SYGVNS. The trim removed 7 bases at V and 12 bases at J, leaving 12 bases unmatched. The CDR3 has 14 residues. Study findings and constraints: Spike-spanning, vaccine-associated CD4 TCRs were dominant at 160-218 and 743-854.

This TCR was sampled from an adult who received the MenACWY meningococcal vaccine as a control. This chain links TRBV25-1 with TRBJ1-4; the match to TRBD1 covers 9 bases. The material sequenced was peripheral blood, taken 28 days after the second dose of the MenACWY control vaccine. In DNA form, the CDR3 reads TGTGCCAGCACCCGCACAGGGGGCAGAGGGGAACTGTTTTTT. As protein: CASTRTGGRGELFF.